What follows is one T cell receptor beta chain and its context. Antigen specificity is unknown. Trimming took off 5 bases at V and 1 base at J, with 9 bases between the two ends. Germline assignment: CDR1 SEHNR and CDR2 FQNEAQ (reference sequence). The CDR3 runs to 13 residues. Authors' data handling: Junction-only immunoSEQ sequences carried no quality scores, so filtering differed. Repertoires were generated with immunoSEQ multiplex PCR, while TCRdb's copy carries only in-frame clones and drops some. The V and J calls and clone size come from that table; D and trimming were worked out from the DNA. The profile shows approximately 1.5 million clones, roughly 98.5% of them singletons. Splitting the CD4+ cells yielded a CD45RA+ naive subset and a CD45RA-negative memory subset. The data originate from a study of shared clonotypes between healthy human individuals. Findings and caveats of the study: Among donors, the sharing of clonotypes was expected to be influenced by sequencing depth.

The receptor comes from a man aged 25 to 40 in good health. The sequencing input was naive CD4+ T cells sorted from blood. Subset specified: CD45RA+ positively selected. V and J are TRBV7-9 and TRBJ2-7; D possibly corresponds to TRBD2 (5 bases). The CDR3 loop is CASSLRGSYEQYF. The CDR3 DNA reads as TGTGCCAGCAGCCTACGGGGTTCCTACGAGCAGTACTTC. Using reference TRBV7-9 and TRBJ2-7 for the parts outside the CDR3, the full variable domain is DTGVSQNPRHKITKRGQNVTFRCDPISEHNRLYWYRQTLGQGPEFLTYFQNEAQLEKSRLLSDRFSAERPKGSFSTLEIQRTEQGDSAMYLCASSLRGSYEQYFGPGTRLTVT.